This is a list of T cell receptor beta chains from one sample in a study of blood T cell repertoires in COVID-19. Sequenced by immunoSEQ multiplex PCR; TCRdb stores in-frame clones only, minus some. The sample includes approximately 70,000 clones, 75% to 90% of them seen just once. The sequenced material came from peripheral blood. Every receptor here comes from a man aged 80 or over with active or convalescent COVID-19. CDR3s include the opening cysteine and the closing phenylalanine or tryptophan.

J gene,V gene,CDR3 protein
TRBJ2-6,TRBV18,CASSPVQASSGANVLTF
TRBJ1-6,TRBV2,CASSSGRGNSPLHF
TRBJ2-7,TRBV7-8,CASSSQGDEQYF
TRBJ1-1,TRBV15,CATSEGSTEAFF
TRBJ1-6,TRBV14,CASSQGRQVYNSPLHF
TRBJ2-1,TRBV12-3/TRBV12-4,CASSLLHEQFF
TRBJ2-5,TRBV2,CASSGTPDRVGTQYF
TRBJ2-3,TRBV7-2,CASSLDGRGGTDTQYF
TRBJ2-7,TRBV6-7,CASSYSLRGGHYEQYF
TRBJ1-3,TRBV19,CASSILLGQGRNTIYF
TRBJ2-2,TRBV6-5,CASIPGNTGELFF
TRBJ2-5,TRBV29-1,CSVVRDRAAETQYF
TRBJ1-5,TRBV19,CASSTGGRNQPQHF
TRBJ2-5,TRBV2,CASSDPEQETQYF
TRBJ2-5,TRBV5-4,CASSSGGPETQYF
TRBJ2-7,TRBV5-6,CASSLGDRPYEQYF
TRBJ2-1,TRBV29-1,CSVSTDNEQFF
TRBJ1-2,TRBV5-6,CASSITGTGSYGYTF
TRBJ1-6,TRBV6-5,CASRADRTSPLHF
TRBJ2-1,TRBV10-3,CAISEGPTGTPYRNEQFF
TRBJ1-1,TRBV25-1,CASSEYGRGTTEAFF
TRBJ1-1,TRBV19,CASSPGQGMNTEAFF